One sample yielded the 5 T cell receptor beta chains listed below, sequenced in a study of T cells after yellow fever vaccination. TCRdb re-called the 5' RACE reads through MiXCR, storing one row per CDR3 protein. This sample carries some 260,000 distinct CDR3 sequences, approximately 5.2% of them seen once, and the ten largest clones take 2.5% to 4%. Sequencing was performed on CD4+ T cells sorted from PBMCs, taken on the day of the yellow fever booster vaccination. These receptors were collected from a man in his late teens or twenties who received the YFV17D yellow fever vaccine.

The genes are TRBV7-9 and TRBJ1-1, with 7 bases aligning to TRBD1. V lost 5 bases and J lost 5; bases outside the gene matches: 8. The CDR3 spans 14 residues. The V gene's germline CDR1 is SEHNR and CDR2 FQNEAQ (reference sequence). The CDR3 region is CASSPTGRETEAFF. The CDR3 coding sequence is TGTGCCAGCAGCCCGACAGGGAGGGAAACTGAAGCTTTCTTT.

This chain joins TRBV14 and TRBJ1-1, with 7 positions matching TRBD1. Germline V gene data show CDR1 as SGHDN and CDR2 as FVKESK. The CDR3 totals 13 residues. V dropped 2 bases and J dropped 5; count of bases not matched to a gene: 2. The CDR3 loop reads CASSQRGRTEAFF. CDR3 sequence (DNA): TGTGCCAGCAGCCAAAGGGGGCGGACTGAAGCTTTCTTT.

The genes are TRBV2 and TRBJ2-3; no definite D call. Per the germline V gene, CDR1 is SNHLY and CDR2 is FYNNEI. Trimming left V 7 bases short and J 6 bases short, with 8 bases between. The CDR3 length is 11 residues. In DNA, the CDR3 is TGTGCCAGCAAAAGGTTTGATACGCAGTATTTT. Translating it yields CASKRFDTQYF. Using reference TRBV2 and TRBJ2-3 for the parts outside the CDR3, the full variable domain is EPEVTQTPSHQVTQMGQEVILRCVPISNHLYFYWYRQILGQKVEFLVSFYNNEISEKSEIFDDQFSVERPDGSNFTLKIRSTKLEDSAMYFCASKRFDTQYFGPGTRLTVL.

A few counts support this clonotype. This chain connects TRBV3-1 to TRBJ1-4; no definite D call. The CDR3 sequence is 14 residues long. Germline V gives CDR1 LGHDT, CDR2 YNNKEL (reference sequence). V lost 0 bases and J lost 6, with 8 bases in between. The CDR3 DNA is TGTGCCAGCAGCCAAGATGGCGGTTATGAAAAACTGTTTTTT. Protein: CASSQDGGYEKLFF.

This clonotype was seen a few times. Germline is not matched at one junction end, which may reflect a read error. The CDR3 protein is CASSLAGGRPGGYIEQFF. The CDR3, as DNA: TGTGCCAGCAGCTTGGCCGGGGGGAGACCAGGGGGCTACATTGAGCAGTTCTTC. The rearrangement joins TRBV5-6 to TRBJ2-1, with D possibly being TRBD1 (8 bases). The CDR3 totals 18 residues. CDR1 is SGHDT and CDR2 is YYEEEE in the germline V gene.